A selection of T cell receptor beta chains follows, all from one sample in a study of blood T cell repertoires in COVID-19. Method: immunoSEQ multiplex PCR; TCRdb's copy keeps in-frame clones and lacks some. The top ten clones hold 4% to 6% of a sample with approximately 200,000 clones, roughly 80% of them seen once. Sequenced input: peripheral blood. These receptors came from a woman aged 60-75 years who had recovered from COVID-19. CDR3s include the opening cysteine and the closing phenylalanine or tryptophan. A D gene is named only where the DNA matches it firmly. Only part of the rows carry a size: once, few, many, or a class if the clone is expanded.

D gene,clone size,J gene,V gene,CDR3 protein,CDR3 DNA
.,.,TRBJ1-6,TRBV7-3,CASSLSREGSPLHF,TGTGCCAGCAGCTTAAGCAGGGAAGGTTCACCCCTCCACTTT
TRBD1,.,TRBJ2-7,TRBV9,CASSVLQGAKLSEQYF,TGTGCCAGCAGCGTCCTACAGGGGGCAAAGTTGAGCGAGCAGTACTTC
TRBD2,few,TRBJ2-2,TRBV4-2,CASSQVSSGTSSGELFF,TGTGCCAGCAGCCAAGTCTCCTCCGGGACTAGCTCCGGGGAGCTGTTTTTT
TRBD1,.,TRBJ2-1,TRBV6-2/TRBV6-3,CASSYTGASSYNEQFF,TGTGCCAGCAGTTACACAGGGGCCAGCTCCTACAATGAGCAGTTCTTC
TRBD1,.,TRBJ2-5,TRBV7-9,CASSSSGTGAAETQYF,TGTGCCAGCAGCTCCTCCGGGACAGGGGCGGCGGAGACCCAGTACTTC
.,.,TRBJ1-1,TRBV10-3,CAISRGGLPMNTEAFF,TGTGCCATCAGTAGAGGCGGGCTTCCCATGAACACTGAAGCTTTCTTT
.,.,TRBJ1-1,TRBV6-2/TRBV6-3,CASSSRLAGLRNTEAFF,TGTGCCAGCAGTTCCCGACTGGCGGGGCTTAGGAACACTGAAGCTTTCTTT
TRBD1,.,TRBJ1-3,TRBV24-1,CATSDPTGVNSGNTIYF,TGTGCCACCAGTGATCCGACAGGGGTAAACTCTGGAAACACCATATATTTT
.,few,TRBJ1-6,TRBV7-9,CASSSGTWTNSPLHF,TGTGCCAGCAGCTCAGGGACATGGACTAATTCACCCCTCCACTTT
.,.,TRBJ2-1,TRBV5-1,CASSLDSRGANEQFF,TGCGCCAGCAGCTTGGATTCCAGGGGGGCCAATGAGCAGTTCTTC
.,.,TRBJ2-5,TRBV5-1,CASSLGPAGEETQYF,TGCGCCAGCAGCTTGGGGCCAGCAGGGGAAGAGACCCAGTACTTC
.,.,TRBJ2-5,TRBV5-1,CASSFTYRPKGETQYF,TGCGCCAGCAGCTTTACCTACAGGCCTAAAGGGGAGACCCAGTACTTC
.,.,TRBJ2-1,TRBV20-1,CSASGGPRGMTEQFF,TGCAGTGCTAGTGGTGGGCCGCGGGGTATGACTGAGCAGTTCTTC
TRBD2,.,TRBJ2-3,TRBV4-3,CASSLTSDYTDTQYF,TGCGCCAGCAGCCTGACTAGCGATTACACAGATACGCAGTATTTT
TRBD1,.,TRBJ2-6,TRBV7-2,CASSWRTGNSGANVLTF,TGTGCCAGCAGCTGGCGGACAGGGAACTCTGGGGCCAACGTCCTGACTTTC
.,.,TRBJ1-3,TRBV6-7,CASSYSGFPSGNTIYF,TGTGCCAGCAGTTACTCTGGCTTCCCGTCGGGAAACACCATATATTTT
TRBD2,.,TRBJ2-7,TRBV5-1,CASSWGSGGAYEQYF,TGCGCCAGCAGCTGGGGCAGCGGGGGGGCGTACGAGCAGTACTTC
.,.,TRBJ2-7,TRBV7-9,CASSLGSRGYEQYF,TGTGCCAGCAGCTTAGGTTCGCGGGGCTACGAGCAGTACTTC
TRBD1,.,TRBJ2-7,TRBV6-5,CASSYPGTGVQYF,TGTGCCAGCAGTTACCCCGGGACAGGGGTGCAGTACTTC
TRBD2,.,TRBJ2-1,TRBV5-6,CASSRVSGASGGNYNEQFF,TGTGCCAGCAGTAGGGTCTCTGGGGCTAGCGGGGGAAACTACAATGAGCAGTTCTTC
.,.,TRBJ2-2,TRBV3-1/TRBV3-2,CASSQDPTGNTGELFF,TGTGCCAGCAGCCAAGACCCGACAGGGAACACCGGGGAGCTGTTTTTT
.,once,TRBJ2-3,TRBV7-3,CASSLIGGTDTQYF,TGTGCCAGCAGCTTAATCGGAGGCACAGATACGCAGTATTTT
TRBD1,.,TRBJ2-5,TRBV15,CATSRAGQQETQYF,TGTGCCACCAGCAGAGCGGGACAGCAAGAGACCCAGTACTTC
.,few,TRBJ2-1,TRBV5-6,CASSFSSTEQFF,TGTGCCAGCAGCTTTAGCAGTACTGAGCAGTTCTTC
.,once,TRBJ2-3,TRBV3-1/TRBV3-2,CASKASDTQYF,TGTGCCAGCAAAGCGTCAGATACGCAGTATTTT
TRBD2,.,TRBJ2-3,TRBV7-2,CASSKGLAGGDTQYF,TGTGCCAGCAGCAAGGGACTAGCGGGGGGAGATACGCAGTATTTT
.,.,TRBJ1-1,TRBV28,CASSLPGTEAFF,TGTGCCAGCAGTTTGCCCGGCACTGAAGCTTTCTTT
TRBD2,many,TRBJ2-2,TRBV10-2,CASSELAGDTGELFF,TGCGCCAGCAGTGAGTTGGCGGGGGACACCGGGGAGCTGTTTTTT
.,.,TRBJ1-1,TRBV30,CACYYTEAFF,TGTGCCTGTTATTACACTGAAGCTTTCTTT
TRBD1,.,TRBJ2-2,TRBV5-1,CASSLGQGDTGELFF,TGCGCCAGCAGCTTGGGACAGGGTGACACCGGGGAGCTGTTTTTT
.,.,TRBJ1-2,TRBV5-1,CASSYTQGSYGYTF,TGCGCCAGCAGCTACACACAGGGTAGCTATGGCTACACCTTC
.,.,TRBJ1-2,TRBV20-1,CSASSGAGNYGYTF,TGCAGTGCTAGTTCTGGGGCCGGTAACTATGGCTACACCTTC
TRBD2,.,TRBJ2-5,TRBV7-3,CASSLIAGGLGETQYF,TGTGCCAGCAGCTTGATAGCGGGGGGGCTGGGAGAGACCCAGTACTTC
.,.,TRBJ2-7,TRBV29-1,CSVAGRDWGEQYF,TGCAGCGTTGCCGGCAGGGACTGGGGAGAGCAGTACTTC
.,.,TRBJ2-6,TRBV3-1/TRBV3-2,CASSQGTYRVRAGANVLTF,TGTGCCAGCAGCCAAGGGACGTACAGGGTAAGGGCCGGGGCCAACGTCCTGACTTTC
TRBD1,.,TRBJ2-1,TRBV5-1,CASQLGQGYNEQFF,TGCGCCAGTCAGCTTGGACAGGGCTACAATGAGCAGTTCTTC
.,.,TRBJ1-2,TRBV7-2,CASSLADRPYYGYTF,TGTGCCAGCAGCTTGGCGGACAGACCCTACTATGGCTACACCTTC
.,.,TRBJ1-4,TRBV25-1,CASSEWTFASVEKLFF,TGTGCCAGCAGTGAATGGACTTTTGCCAGCGTCGAAAAACTGTTTTTT
TRBD1,.,TRBJ1-5,TRBV19,CASSRLDRSNQPQHF,TGTGCCAGTAGTAGATTGGACAGGAGCAATCAGCCCCAGCATTTT
TRBD2,once,TRBJ2-5,TRBV6-5,CASPSGGQETQYF,TGTGCCAGCCCTAGCGGGGGACAAGAGACCCAGTACTTC
TRBD2,.,TRBJ2-1,TRBV5-4,CASSLPPIAGGLYNEQFF,TGTGCCAGCAGCCTGCCCCCCATAGCGGGGGGTCTATACAATGAGCAGTTCTTC
TRBD1,.,TRBJ2-1,TRBV11-2,CASSPHRTGGSYNEQFF,TGTGCCAGCAGCCCGCACCGGACAGGGGGCTCCTACAATGAGCAGTTCTTC
.,.,TRBJ1-1,TRBV11-2,CASSEAGEAFF,TGTGCCAGCAGCGAGGCAGGGGAAGCTTTCTTT
TRBD1,.,TRBJ2-5,TRBV5-4,CASSRQRQGAETQYF,TGTGCCAGCAGCAGACAAAGACAGGGAGCAGAGACCCAGTACTTC
.,.,TRBJ2-7,TRBV7-2,CASSFGNRYEQYF,TGTGCCAGCAGCTTCGGGAACCGCTACGAGCAGTACTTC
.,once,TRBJ1-2,TRBV18,CASSPQGPSGYTF,TGTGCCAGCTCACCCCAGGGTCCCTCAGGCTACACCTTC
TRBD2,few,TRBJ2-5,TRBV2,CASRRRGGGYF,TGTGCCAGCAGGAGGCGGGGGGGTGGTTACTTC
.,.,TRBJ1-5,TRBV5-6,CASMTWVLGNQPQHF,TGTGCCAGCATGACTTGGGTGCTTGGCAATCAGCCCCAGCATTTT
TRBD1,.,TRBJ1-2,TRBV29-1,CSVPGQGFGYTF,TGCAGCGTTCCGGGACAGGGTTTTGGCTACACCTTC
.,.,TRBJ2-3,TRBV2,CASSERRNTDTQYF,TGTGCCAGCAGTGAAAGGCGGAACACAGATACGCAGTATTTT
TRBD1,.,TRBJ1-4,TRBV24-1,CATSDRQGDKLFF,TGTGCCACCAGTGATCGACAGGGGGACAAACTGTTTTTT
.,.,TRBJ2-7,TRBV29-1,CSVAYGSYEQYF,TGCAGCGTTGCCTACGGGTCCTACGAGCAGTACTTC
TRBD1,.,TRBJ1-5,TRBV30,CAWGTGSNQPQHF,TGTGCCTGGGGGACAGGGAGCAATCAGCCCCAGCATTTT